This passage covers 5 T cell receptor beta chains from one sample sequenced in a study of identical twins. MiXCR, applied by TCRdb to the 5' RACE reads, yields one record per CDR3 protein. The repertoire holds 700,000 or so distinct CDR3 sequences, 8.5% to 9.5% seen once, with around 0.98% in the top ten. These sequences were also reported in another study, on yellow fever vaccine responses in identical twins.

Sequenced material: PBMCs. The source of these receptors is a woman aged 18-29 years in good health.

The V and J genes are TRBV5-1 and TRBJ2-7; 8 nucleotides align to TRBD2. CDR3 length: 17 residues. After removal of 4 bases from V and 2 bases from J, the junction contained 14 bases not matched to a gene. CDR1 and CDR2 from the germline V gene are SGHRS and YFSETQ. CDR3 bases: TGCGCCAGCAGCCGTGGAAGAGCGGGAGTAGGGCCCTACGAGCAGTACTTC. This codes for CASSRGRAGVGPYEQYF.

The V call is TRBV5-1, the J call TRBJ2-2; perhaps TRBD2 as D (5 bases). CDR1 is SGHRS, CDR2 YFSETQ, per germline. This CDR3 contains 16 residues. Trimming cost V 2 bases and J 4 bases, with 15 bases left between them. CDR3 nucleotide sequence: TGCGCCAGCAGCTTCCAGGCGGGTTCGATCACCGGGGAGCTGTTTTTT. Amino acids: CASSFQAGSITGELFF.

There are many counts of this clonotype. The rearrangement joins TRBV7-8 to TRBJ2-2, with no clear D. With 4 bases removed from V and 5 bases from J, the gap between germline ends came to 11 bases. There are 14 residues in the CDR3. CDR1 is SGHVS and CDR2 is FQNEAQ in the germline V gene. The CDR3 reads CASSSLARTGELFF. In DNA form, the CDR3 reads TGTGCCAGCAGCTCCCTGGCTAGAACCGGGGAGCTGTTTTTT.

This chain joins TRBV5-1 and TRBJ2-7; tentative D call: TRBD1 (6 bases). The CDR3 has 16 residues. In germline, CDR1 is SGHRS, CDR2 YFSETQ. The ends were cut back, 0 bases at V and 0 bases at J, with 13 bases in the middle. CDR3: CASSLEGQGPSYEQYF. The CDR3 coding sequence is TGCGCCAGCAGCTTGGAGGGGCAGGGGCCCTCCTACGAGCAGTACTTC.

V usage is TRBV4-2 and J usage is TRBJ2-5; 8 bases are shared with TRBD1. The length of the CDR3 is 16 residues. V shed 0 bases, J shed 7 bases, and the junction held 10 bases outside the gene matches. Germline loops: CDR1 LGHNA, CDR2 YNFKEQ. The CDR3, as DNA: TGTGCCAGCAGCCAAGATATCGCAGGGGGCCTGGTGACCCAGTACTTC. Protein product: CASSQDIAGGLVTQYF.